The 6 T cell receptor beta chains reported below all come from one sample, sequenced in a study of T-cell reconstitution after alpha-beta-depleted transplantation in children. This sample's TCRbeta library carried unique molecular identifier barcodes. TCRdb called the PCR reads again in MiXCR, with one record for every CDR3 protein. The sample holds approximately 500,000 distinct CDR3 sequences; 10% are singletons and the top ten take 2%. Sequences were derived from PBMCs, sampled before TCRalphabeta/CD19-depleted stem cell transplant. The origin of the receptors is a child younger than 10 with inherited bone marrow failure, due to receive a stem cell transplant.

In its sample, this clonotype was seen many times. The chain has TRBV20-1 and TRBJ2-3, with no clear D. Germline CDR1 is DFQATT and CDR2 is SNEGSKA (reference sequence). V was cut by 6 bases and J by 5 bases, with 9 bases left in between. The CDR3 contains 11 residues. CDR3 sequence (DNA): TGCAGTGCGGAAGTCGGAGATACGCAGTATTTT. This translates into CSAEVGDTQYF.

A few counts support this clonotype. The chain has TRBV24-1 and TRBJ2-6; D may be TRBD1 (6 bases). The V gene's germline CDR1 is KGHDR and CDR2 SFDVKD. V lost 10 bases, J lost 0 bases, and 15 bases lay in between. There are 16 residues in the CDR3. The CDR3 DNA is TGTGCCACTTCCAGGGGCTCCTTCTCTGGGGCCAACGTCCTGACTTTC. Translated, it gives CATSRGSFSGANVLTF.

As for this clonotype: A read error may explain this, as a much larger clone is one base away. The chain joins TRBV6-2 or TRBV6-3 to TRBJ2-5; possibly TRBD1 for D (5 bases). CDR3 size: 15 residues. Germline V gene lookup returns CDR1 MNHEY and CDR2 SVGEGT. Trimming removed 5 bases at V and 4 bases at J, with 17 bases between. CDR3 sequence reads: CASSDEPGHSETQYF. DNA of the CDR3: TGTGCCAGCAGTGACGAACCAGGACACTCAGAGACCCAGTACTTC.

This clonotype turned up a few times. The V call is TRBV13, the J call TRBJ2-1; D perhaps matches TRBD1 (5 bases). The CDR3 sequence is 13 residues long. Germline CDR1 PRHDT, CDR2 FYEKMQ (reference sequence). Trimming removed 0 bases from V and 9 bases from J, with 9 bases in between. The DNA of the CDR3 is TGTGCCAGCAGCTTAGGTGGGGCCCCTGAGCAGTTCTTC. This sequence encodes CASSLGGAPEQFF.

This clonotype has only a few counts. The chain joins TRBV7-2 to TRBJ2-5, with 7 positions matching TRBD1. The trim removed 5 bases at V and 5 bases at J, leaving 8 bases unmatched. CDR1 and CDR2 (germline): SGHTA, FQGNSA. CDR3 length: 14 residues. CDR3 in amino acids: CASSGQTGWETQYF. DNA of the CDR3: TGTGCCAGCAGCGGCCAGACAGGGTGGGAGACCCAGTACTTC.

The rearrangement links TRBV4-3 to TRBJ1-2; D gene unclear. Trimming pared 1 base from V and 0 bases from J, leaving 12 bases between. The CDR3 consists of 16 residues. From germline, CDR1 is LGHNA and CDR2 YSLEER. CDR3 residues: CASSQVHRLTNYGYTF. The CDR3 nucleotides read TGCGCCAGCAGCCAAGTGCACCGCCTGACTAACTATGGCTACACCTTC.